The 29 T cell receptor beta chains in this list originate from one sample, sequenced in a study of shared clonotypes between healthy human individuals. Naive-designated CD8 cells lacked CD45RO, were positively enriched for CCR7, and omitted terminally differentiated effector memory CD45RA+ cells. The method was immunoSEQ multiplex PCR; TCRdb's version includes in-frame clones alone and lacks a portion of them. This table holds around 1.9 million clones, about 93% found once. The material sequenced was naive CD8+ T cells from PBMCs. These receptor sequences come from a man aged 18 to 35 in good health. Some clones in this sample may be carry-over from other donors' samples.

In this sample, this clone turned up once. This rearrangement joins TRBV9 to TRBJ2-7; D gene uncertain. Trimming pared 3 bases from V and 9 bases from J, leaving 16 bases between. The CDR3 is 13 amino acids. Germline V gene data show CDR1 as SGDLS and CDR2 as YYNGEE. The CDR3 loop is CASSDPHNQLQYF. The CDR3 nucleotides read TGTGCCAGCAGCGATCCCCATAATCAGCTGCAGTACTTC.

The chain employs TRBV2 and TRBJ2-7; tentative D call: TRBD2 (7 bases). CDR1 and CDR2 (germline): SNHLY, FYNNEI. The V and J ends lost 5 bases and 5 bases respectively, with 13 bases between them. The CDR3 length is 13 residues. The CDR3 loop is CASSIRGAHEQYF. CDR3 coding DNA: TGTGCCAGCAGTATCCGGGGGGCCCACGAGCAGTACTTC.

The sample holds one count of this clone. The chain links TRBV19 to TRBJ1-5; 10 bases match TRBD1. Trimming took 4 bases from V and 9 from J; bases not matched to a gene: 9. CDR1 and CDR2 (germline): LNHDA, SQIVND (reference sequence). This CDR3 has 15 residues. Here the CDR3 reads CASSSHSGQGWPQHF. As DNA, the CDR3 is TGTGCCAGTAGTAGCCATTCGGGACAGGGGTGGCCCCAGCATTTT.

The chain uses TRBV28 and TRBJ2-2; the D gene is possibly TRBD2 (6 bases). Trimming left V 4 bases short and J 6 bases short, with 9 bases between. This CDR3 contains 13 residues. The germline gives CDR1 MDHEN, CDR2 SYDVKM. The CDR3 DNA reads TGTGCCAGCAGTTCGGGACTTGCCGGGGAGCTGTTTTTT. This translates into CASSSGLAGELFF.

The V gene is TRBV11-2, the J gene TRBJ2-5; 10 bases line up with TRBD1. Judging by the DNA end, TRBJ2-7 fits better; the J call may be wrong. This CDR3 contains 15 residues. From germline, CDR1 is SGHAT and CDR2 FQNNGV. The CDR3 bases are TGTGCCAGCAGCTTCCAAAGGACAGGGGGAGTCGAGCAGTACTTC. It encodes CASSFQRTGGVEQYF.

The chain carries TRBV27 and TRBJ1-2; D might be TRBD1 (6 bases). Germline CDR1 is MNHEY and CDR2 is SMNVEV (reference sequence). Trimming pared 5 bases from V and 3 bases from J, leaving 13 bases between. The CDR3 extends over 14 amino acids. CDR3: CASSPGQNYYGYTF. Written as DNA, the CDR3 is TGTGCCAGCAGTCCAGGACAGAACTACTATGGCTACACCTTC.

The CDR3 reads CASSLESGLASTDTQYF. DNA for the CDR3: TGTGCCAGCAGCTTAGAATCCGGACTAGCGAGCACAGATACGCAGTATTTT. J is TRBJ2-3 and V is TRBV7-8; TRBD2 agrees at 9 bases. V lost 1 base and J lost 0; bases outside the gene matches: 5. Germline CDR1 is SGHVS and CDR2 is FQNEAQ. The CDR3 contains 17 residues.

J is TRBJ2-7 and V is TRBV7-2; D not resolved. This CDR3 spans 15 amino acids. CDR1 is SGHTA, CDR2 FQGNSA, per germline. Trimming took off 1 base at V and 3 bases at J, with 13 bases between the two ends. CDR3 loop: CASSLVAGPNYEQYF. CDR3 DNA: TGTGCCAGCAGCTTAGTGGCAGGACCCAACTACGAGCAGTACTTC.

This chain's CDR3 is CASSLDRVDGYTF. The CDR3 nucleotides are TGTGCCAGCAGCTTAGACAGGGTCGATGGCTACACCTTC. The chain carries TRBV7-9 and TRBJ1-2, with a tentative D call TRBD1 (6 bases). Trimming removed 1 base from V and 6 bases from J, with 9 bases in between. CDR3 size: 13 residues. Per the germline V gene, CDR1 is SEHNR and CDR2 is FQNEAQ (reference sequence).

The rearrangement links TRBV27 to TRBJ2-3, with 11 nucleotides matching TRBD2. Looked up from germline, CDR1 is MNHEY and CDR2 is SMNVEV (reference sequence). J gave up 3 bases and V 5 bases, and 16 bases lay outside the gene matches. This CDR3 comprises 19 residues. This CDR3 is CASSIQRYRLAGQTDTQYF. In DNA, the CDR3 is TGTGCCAGCAGTATACAAAGATATCGACTAGCGGGACAAACAGATACGCAGTATTTT.

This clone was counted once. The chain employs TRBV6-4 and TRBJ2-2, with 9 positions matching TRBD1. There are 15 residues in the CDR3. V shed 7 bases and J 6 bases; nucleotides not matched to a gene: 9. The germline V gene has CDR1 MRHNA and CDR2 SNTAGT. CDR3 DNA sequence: TGTGCCAGCAAGCCCGGGACAGGGAAAGCCGGGGAGCTGTTTTTT. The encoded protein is CASKPGTGKAGELFF.

Here the CDR3 DNA reads TGTGCCAGCAGCGTAGGATGGGGCAGCCGTAGCACAGATACGCAGTATTTT. Encoded protein: CASSVGWGSRSTDTQYF. J is TRBJ2-3 and V is TRBV9, with D maybe TRBD1 (5 bases). Germline V gene data show CDR1 as SGDLS and CDR2 as YYNGEE. There are 17 residues in the CDR3. V was clipped by 0 bases and J by 0 bases, with 14 bases between them.

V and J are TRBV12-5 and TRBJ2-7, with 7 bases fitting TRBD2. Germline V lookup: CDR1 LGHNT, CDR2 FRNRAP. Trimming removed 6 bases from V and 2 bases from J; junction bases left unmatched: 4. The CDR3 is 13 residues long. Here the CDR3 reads CASGGGETYEQYF. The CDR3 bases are TGTGCTAGTGGGGGAGGGGAGACCTACGAGCAGTACTTC.

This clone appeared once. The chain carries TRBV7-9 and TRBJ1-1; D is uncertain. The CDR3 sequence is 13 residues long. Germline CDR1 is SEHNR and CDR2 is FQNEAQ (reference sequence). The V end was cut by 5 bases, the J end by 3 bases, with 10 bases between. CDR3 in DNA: TGTGCCAGCAGCCCATGGGAGGACACTGAAGCTTTCTTT. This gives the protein CASSPWEDTEAFF.

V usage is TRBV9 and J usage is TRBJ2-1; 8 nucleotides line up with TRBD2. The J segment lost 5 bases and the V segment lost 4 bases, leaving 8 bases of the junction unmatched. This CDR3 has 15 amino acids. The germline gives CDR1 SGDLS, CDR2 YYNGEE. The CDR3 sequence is CASSLYSGIHNEQFF. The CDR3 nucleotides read TGTGCCAGCAGCCTTTATAGCGGGATCCACAATGAGCAGTTCTTC.

The CDR3 spells CASSPFTTGELFF. The CDR3 DNA sequence: TGTGCCAGCAGCCCCTTTACCACTGGGGAGCTGTTTTTT. The V and J genes are TRBV27 and TRBJ2-2; D ambiguous. V was cut by 6 bases and J by 8 bases, with 13 bases left in between. From germline, CDR1 is MNHEY and CDR2 SMNVEV (reference sequence). This CDR3 is 13 amino acids long.

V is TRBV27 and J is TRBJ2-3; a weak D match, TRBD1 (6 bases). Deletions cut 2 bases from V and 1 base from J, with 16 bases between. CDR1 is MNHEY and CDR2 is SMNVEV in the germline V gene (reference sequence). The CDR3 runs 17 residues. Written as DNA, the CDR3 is TGTGCCAGCAGTTTAAACCCAGACAGGCCGGGCACAGATACGCAGTATTTT. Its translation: CASSLNPDRPGTDTQYF.

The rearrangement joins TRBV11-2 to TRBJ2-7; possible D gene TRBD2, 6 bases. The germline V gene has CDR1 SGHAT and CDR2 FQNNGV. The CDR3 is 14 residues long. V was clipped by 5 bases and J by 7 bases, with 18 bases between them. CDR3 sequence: CASSTRLGTGEQYF. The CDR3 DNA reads TGTGCCAGCAGCACCAGACTAGGAACGGGGGAGCAGTACTTC.

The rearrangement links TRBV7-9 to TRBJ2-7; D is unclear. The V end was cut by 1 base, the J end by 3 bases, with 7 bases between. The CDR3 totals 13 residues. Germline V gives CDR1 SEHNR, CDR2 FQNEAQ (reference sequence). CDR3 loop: CASSLETDYEQYF. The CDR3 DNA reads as TGTGCCAGCAGCTTAGAAACAGACTACGAGCAGTACTTC.

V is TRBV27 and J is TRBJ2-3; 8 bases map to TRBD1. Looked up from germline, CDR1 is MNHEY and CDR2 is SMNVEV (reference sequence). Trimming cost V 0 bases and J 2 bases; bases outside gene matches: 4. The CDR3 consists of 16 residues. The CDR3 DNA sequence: TGTGCCAGCAGTTTATCGGCAGGGGGCGTCACAGATACGCAGTATTTT. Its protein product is CASSLSAGGVTDTQYF.

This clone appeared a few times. DNA for the CDR3: TGTGCCAGTAGTATAAGAGGGACCCCTTATCAGCCCCAGCATTTT. Amino acid sequence: CASSIRGTPYQPQHF. The chain employs TRBV19 and TRBJ1-5, with D possibly TRBD1 on 5 matching bases. The germline V and J ends were trimmed by 2 bases and 5 bases, with 13 bases remaining between them. CDR3 length: 15 amino acids. From germline, CDR1 is LNHDA and CDR2 SQIVND (reference sequence).

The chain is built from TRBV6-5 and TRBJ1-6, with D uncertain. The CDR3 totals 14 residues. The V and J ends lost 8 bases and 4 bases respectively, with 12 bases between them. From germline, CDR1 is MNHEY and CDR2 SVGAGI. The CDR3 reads CASGWLGYNSPLHF. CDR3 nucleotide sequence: TGTGCCAGCGGGTGGTTGGGGTATAATTCACCCCTCCACTTT.

The CDR3 loop is CASSDGTPNTGELFF. CDR3 bases: TGTGCCAGCAGCGACGGGACACCGAACACCGGGGAGCTGTTTTTT. V is TRBV7-6 and J is TRBJ2-2; perhaps TRBD1 as D (6 bases). Trimming removed 5 bases at V and 0 bases at J, with 10 bases between. This CDR3 is built from 15 residues. CDR1 SGHVS and CDR2 FNYEAQ come from the germline V gene.

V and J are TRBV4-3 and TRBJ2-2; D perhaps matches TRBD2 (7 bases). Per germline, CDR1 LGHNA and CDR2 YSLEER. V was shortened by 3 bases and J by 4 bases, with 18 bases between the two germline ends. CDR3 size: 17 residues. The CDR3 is CASSHPGTGRGTGELFF. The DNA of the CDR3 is TGCGCCAGCAGCCACCCCGGCACAGGGAGGGGCACCGGGGAGCTGTTTTTT.

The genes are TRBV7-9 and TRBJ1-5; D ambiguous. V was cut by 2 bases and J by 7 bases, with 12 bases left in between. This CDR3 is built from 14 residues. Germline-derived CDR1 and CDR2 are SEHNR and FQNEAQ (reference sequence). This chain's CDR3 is CASSLPGGRQPQHF. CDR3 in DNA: TGTGCCAGCAGCTTACCGGGCGGGAGACAGCCCCAGCATTTT. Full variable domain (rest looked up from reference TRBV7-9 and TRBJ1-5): DTGVSQNPRHKITKRGQNVTFRCDPISEHNRLYWYRQTLGQGPEFLTYFQNEAQLEKSRLLSDRFSAERPKGSFSTLEIQRTEQGDSAMYLCASSLPGGRQPQHFGDGTRLSIL.

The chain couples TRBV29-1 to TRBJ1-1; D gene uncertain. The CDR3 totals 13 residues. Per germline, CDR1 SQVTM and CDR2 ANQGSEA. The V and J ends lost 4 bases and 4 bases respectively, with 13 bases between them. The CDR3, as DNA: TGCAGCGTTGTGGGCCGGGAACGCACTGAAGCTTTCTTT. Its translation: CSVVGRERTEAFF.

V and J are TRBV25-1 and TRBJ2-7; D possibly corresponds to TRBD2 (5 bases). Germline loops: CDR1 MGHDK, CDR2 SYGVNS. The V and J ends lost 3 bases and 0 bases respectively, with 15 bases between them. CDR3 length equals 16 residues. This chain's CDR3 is CASSDARLRSSYEQYF. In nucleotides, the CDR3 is TGTGCCAGCAGTGACGCCAGACTAAGGAGCTCCTACGAGCAGTACTTC.

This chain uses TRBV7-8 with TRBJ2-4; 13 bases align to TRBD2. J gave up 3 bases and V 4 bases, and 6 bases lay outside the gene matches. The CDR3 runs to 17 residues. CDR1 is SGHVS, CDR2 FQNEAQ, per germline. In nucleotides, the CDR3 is TGTGCCAGCAGCTCGGGACTAGCGGGAAGCGGCAAAAACATTCAGTACTTC. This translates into CASSSGLAGSGKNIQYF. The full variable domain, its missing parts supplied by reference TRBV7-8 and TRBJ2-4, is GAGVSQSPRYKVAKRGQDVALRCDPISGHVSLFWYQQALGQGPEFLTYFQNEAQLDKSGLPSDRFFAERPEGSVSTLKIQRTQQEDSAVYLCASSSGLAGSGKNIQYFGAGTRLSVL.

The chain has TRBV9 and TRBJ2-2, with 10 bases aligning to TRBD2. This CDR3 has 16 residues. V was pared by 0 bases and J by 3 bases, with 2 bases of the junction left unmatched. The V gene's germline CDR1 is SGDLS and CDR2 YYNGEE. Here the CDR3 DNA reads TGTGCCAGCAGCGTAGCGACTAGCGGGTACACCGGGGAGCTGTTTTTT. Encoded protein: CASSVATSGYTGELFF. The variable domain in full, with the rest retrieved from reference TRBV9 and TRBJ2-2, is DSGVTQTPKHLITATGQRVTLRCSPRSGDLSVYWYQQSLDQGLQFLIQYYNGEERAKGNILERFSAQQFPDLHSELNLSSLELGDSALYFCASSVATSGYTGELFFGEGSRLTVL.